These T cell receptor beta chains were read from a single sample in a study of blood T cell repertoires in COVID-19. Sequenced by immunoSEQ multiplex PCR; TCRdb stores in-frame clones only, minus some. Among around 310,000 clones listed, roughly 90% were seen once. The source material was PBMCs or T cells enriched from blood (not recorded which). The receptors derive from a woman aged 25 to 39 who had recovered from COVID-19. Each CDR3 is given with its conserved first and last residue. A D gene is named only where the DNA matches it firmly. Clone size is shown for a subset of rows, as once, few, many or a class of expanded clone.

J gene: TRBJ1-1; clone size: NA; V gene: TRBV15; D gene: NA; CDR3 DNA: TGTGCCACCAGCAGAGACCCCCGGGGGGCCGGCACTGAAGCTTTCTTT; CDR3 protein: CATSRDPRGAGTEAFF
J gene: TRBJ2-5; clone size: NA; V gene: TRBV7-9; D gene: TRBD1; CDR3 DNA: TGTGCCAGCAGCACGAGAGACAGGGCTCAAGAGACCCAGTACTTC; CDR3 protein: CASSTRDRAQETQYF
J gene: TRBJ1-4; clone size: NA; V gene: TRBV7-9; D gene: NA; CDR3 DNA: TGTGCCAGCAGCTTAGGACAGGTTAATGAAAAACTGTTTTTT; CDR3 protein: CASSLGQVNEKLFF
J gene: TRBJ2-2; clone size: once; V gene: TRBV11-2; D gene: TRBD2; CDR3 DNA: TGTGCCAGCAGTATTCGTAGCGGGGACACCGGGGAGCTGTTTTTT; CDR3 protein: CASSIRSGDTGELFF
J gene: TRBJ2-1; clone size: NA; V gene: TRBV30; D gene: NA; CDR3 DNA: TGTGCCTGGATTGGTTCGGCATCGCCCGAAACAGGCTCCTACAATGAGCAGTTCTTC; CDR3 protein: CAWIGSASPETGSYNEQFF
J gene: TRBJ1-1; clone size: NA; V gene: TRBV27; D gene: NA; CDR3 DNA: TGTGCCAGCAGTCGGACTTTCGGTTCAGCCAACACTGAAGCTTTCTTT; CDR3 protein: CASSRTFGSANTEAFF
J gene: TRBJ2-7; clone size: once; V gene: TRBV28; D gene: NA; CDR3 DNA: TGTGCCAGCAGTTCAACTCTTCGTCTAGCGCGACCCTACGAGCAGTACTTC; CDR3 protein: CASSSTLRLARPYEQYF
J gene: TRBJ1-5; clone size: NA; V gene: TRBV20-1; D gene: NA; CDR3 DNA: TGCAGTGCTAGTCGGGGGGGCTGGCAGCCCCAGCATTTT; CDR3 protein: CSASRGGWQPQHF
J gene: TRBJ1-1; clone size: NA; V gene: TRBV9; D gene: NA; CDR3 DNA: TGTGCCAGCAGGGGTCGGGACACTGAAGCTTTCTTT; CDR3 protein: CASRGRDTEAFF
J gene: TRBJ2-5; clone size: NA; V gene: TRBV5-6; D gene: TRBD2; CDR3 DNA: TGTGCCAGCAGCTTGGTGGCTAGCGGGTTGGAGACCCAGTACTTC; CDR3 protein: CASSLVASGLETQYF
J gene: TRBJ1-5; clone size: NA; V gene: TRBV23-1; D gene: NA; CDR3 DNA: TGCGCCCCCCAGGGCCCTTATAGGGATCAGCCCCAGCATTTT; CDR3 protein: CAPQGPYRDQPQHF
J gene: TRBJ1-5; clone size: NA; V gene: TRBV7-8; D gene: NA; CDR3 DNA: TGTGCCAGCAGGGGAGGCAGGGTCTTCAATCAGCCCCAGCATTTT; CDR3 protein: CASRGGRVFNQPQHF
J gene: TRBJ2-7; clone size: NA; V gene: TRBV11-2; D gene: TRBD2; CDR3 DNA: TGTGCCAGCAGCCCGACTAGCGGGACATACGAGCAGTACTTC; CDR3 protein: CASSPTSGTYEQYF
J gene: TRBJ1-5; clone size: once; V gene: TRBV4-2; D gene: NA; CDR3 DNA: TGTGCCAGCAGCCAAGATCAGGGGCAGCCCCAGCATTTT; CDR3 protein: CASSQDQGQPQHF
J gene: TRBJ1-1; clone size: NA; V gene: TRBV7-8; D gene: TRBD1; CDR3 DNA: TGTGCCAGCTCGTCAGTTCCGGGACAGGCATTATTCACTGAAGCTTTCTTT; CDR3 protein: CASSSVPGQALFTEAFF
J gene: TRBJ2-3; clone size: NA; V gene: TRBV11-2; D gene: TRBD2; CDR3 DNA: TGTGCCAGCAGCCGGACTAGCGATACCGCTACGCAGTATTTT; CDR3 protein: CASSRTSDTATQYF
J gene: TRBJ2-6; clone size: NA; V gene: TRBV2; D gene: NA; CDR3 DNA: TGTGCCAGCAGTGGGAGCTCTGGGGCCAACGTCCTGACTTTC; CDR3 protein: CASSGSSGANVLTF
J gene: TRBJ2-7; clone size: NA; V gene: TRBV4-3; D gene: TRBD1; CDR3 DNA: TGCGCCAGCAGCCAAGGGACAGGGGGCAGGTACGAGCAGTACTTC; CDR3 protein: CASSQGTGGRYEQYF
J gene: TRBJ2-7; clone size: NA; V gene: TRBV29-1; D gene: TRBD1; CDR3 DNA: TGCAGCGTCACAGGGGCCTACGAGCAGTACTTC; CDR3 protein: CSVTGAYEQYF
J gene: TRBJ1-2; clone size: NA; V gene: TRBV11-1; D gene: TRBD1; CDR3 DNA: TGTGCCAGCAGCAAACAGGGGCCCGATGGCTACACCTTC; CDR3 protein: CASSKQGPDGYTF
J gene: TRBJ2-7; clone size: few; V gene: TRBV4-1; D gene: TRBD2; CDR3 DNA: TGCGCCAGCAGCCAAACCCGTCTAGCGGGAGGACCCGCAACCTACGAGCAGTACTTC; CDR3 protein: CASSQTRLAGGPATYEQYF
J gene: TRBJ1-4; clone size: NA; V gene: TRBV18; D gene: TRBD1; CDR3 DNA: TGTGCCAGCTCATACAGTGGGGACAGGGGGCCGTCTAATGAAAAACTGTTTTTT; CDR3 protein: CASSYSGDRGPSNEKLFF
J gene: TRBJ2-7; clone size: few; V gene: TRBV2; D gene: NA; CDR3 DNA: TGTGCCAGCTGTGTGTTAGTCAGGGTGTGTGAGCAGTACTTC; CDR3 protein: CASCVLVRVCEQYF
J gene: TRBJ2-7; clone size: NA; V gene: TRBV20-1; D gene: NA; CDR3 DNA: TGCAGTGCCCAACCAGGGTACGAGCAGTACTTC; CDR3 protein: CSAQPGYEQYF
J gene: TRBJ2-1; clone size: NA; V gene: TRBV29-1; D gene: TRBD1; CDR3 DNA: TGCAGCGTTGAAGATCCGGGACAGGGAGCTGAGCAGTTCTTC; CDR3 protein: CSVEDPGQGAEQFF
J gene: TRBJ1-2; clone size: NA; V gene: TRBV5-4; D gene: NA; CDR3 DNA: TGTGCCAGCAGCTTGGTAGCGGTCTATGGCTACACCTTC; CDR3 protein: CASSLVAVYGYTF
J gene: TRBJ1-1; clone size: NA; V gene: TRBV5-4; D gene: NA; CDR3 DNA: TGTGCCAGCAGCTTGGATCAGGGTATTACGGGTGAAGCTTTCTTT; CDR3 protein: CASSLDQGITGEAFF
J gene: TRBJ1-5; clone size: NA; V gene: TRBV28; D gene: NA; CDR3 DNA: TGTGCCAGCAGTTTACCACAGGGTCTCGGCAATCAGCCCCAGCATTTT; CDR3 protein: CASSLPQGLGNQPQHF
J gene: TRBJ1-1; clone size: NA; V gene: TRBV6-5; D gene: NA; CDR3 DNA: TGTGCCAGCGGACGTATACAGGGCCGTGGTGAAGCTTTCTTT; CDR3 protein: CASGRIQGRGEAFF
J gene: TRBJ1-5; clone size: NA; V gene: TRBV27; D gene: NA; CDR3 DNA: TGTGCCAGCAGTTTCCGACAGGACGGGCAGCCCCAGCATTTT; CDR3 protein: CASSFRQDGQPQHF
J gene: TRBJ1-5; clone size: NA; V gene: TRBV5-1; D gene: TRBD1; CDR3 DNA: TGCGCCAGCAGCTTGGGGGCGACAGGGGCCGGTCAGCCCCAGCATTTT; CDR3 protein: CASSLGATGAGQPQHF
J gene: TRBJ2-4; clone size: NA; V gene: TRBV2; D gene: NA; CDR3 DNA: TGTGCCAGCAGTGCACTTACCGAAGCCAAAAACATTCAGTACTTC; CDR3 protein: CASSALTEAKNIQYF
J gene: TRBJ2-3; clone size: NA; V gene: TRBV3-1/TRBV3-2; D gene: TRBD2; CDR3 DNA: TGTGCCAGTTCCGGGACTAGCGGGCCAGATACGCAGTATTTT; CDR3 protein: CASSGTSGPDTQYF
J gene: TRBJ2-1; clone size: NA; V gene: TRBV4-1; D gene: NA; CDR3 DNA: TGCGCCAGCAGCCAAGAAACGGGAAGCTCCTACAATGAGCAGTTCTTC; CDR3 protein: CASSQETGSSYNEQFF
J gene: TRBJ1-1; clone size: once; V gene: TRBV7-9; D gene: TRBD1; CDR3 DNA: TGTGCCAGCAGCTTAGTGACAGGGGGAGATAAAGCTTTCTTT; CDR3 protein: CASSLVTGGDKAFF
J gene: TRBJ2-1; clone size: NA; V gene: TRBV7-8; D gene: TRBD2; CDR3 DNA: TGTGCCAGCAGCCTCCACGCCGGGACTAGTTTAACCGGGGGACCGTACAATGAGCAGTTCTTC; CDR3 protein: CASSLHAGTSLTGGPYNEQFF
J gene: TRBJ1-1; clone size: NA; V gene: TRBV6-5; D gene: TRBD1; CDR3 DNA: TGTGCCAGCAGTCCTCTACAGGGGGCGCTCACTGAAGCTTTCTTT; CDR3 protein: CASSPLQGALTEAFF
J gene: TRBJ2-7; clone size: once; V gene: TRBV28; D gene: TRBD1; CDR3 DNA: TGTGCCAGCAGTCCCGGGACAGGTACCTCCTACGAGCAGTACTTC; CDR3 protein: CASSPGTGTSYEQYF
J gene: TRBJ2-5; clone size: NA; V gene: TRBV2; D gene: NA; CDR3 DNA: TGTGCCAGCAGCCCGGACAGAGGGTTATACTTC; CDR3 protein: CASSPDRGLYF
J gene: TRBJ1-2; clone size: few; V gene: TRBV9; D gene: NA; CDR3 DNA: TGTGCCAGCAGCCTAGAATACGGGTCGCGGGGCTACACCTTC; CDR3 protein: CASSLEYGSRGYTF
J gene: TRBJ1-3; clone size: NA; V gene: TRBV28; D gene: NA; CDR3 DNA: TGTGCCAGCAGACACGGCAGGGGAAGGTTTGGAAACACCATATATTTT; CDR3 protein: CASRHGRGRFGNTIYF
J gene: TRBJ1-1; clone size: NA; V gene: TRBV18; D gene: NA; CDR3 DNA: TGTGCCAGCTCGCACGACTCGAACACTGAAGCTTTCTTT; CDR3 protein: CASSHDSNTEAFF
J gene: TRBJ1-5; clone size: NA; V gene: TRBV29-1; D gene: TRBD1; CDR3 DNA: TGCAGCGTCGCCGGGACAGGGGGTCAGCCCCAGCATTTT; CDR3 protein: CSVAGTGGQPQHF
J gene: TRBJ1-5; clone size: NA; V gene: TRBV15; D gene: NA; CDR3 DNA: TGTGCCACCAGCAGAGACAGGGGAAGCAATCAGCCCCAGCATTTT; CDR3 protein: CATSRDRGSNQPQHF
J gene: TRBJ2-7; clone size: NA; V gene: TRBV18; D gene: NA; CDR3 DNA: TGTGCCAGCTCACTGCGACGGGACAACGAGCAGTACTTC; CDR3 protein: CASSLRRDNEQYF
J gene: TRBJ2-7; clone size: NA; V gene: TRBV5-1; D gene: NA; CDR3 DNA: TGCGCCAGCAGTCAGGACTCATCCTACGAGCAGTACTTC; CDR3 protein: CASSQDSSYEQYF
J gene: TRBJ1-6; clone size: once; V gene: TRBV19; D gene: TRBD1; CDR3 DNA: TGTGCCAGTAGTCGGGGACAGACCTTCCTCTACAATTCACCCCTCCACTTT; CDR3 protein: CASSRGQTFLYNSPLHF
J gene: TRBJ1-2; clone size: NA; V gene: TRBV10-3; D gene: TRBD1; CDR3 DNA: TGTGCCATCAGCCGGACAGGTTCGAACTATGGCTACACCTTC; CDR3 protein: CAISRTGSNYGYTF
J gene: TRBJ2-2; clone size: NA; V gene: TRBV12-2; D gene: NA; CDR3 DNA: TGTGCAAGTCGCTTAGCGGGTGCGGGAGAAAACACCGGGGAGCTGTTTTTT; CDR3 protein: CASRLAGAGENTGELFF
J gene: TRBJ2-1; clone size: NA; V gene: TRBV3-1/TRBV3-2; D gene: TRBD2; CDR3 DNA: TGTGCCAGCAGCCCAAGGTGGGGACTAGCGGGAGCTGGGTCCTACAATGAGCAGTTCTTC; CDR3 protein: CASSPRWGLAGAGSYNEQFF
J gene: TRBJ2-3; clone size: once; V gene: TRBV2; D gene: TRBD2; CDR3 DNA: TGTGCCAGCAGTAGAAAGACGGGAGGCTTAACAGATACGCAGTATTTT; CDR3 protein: CASSRKTGGLTDTQYF